The present entry profiles one T cell receptor (beta chain) with its context. This CDR3 has 17 amino acids. V lost 7 bases, J lost 0 bases, and 19 bases lay in between. Germline loops: CDR1 KGHDR, CDR2 SFDVKD. In the study's own analysis: Reference gene primer amplification in the assay estimated nucleated cell counts. Clones were sequenced by immunoSEQ multiplex PCR, and TCRdb holds only the in-frame ones, with some missing. Clone size and the V and J calls come from that table; the DNA yielded D and trimming. This sample yields 110,000 to 150,000 clones, of which roughly 80% are seen a single time; around 8% belongs to the top ten. The data stem from a study of blood T cell repertoires in COVID-19. Turning to the study itself: COVID-19 samples, acute and convalescent, were from the United States, Italy and Spain. PBMCs, B-cell-depleted T cells, or T cells were the source of the cDNA or gDNA that made up the material.

The rearrangement uses TRBV24-1 and TRBJ2-3, with D possibly TRBD1 on 5 matching bases. This clonotype was sampled from a human donor in a cohort sampled during active COVID-19. The sample comprised peripheral blood. The CDR3 is CATSPVGHGPSTDTQYF. The CDR3 DNA reads as TGTGCCACCAGCCCAGTAGGACACGGTCCTAGCACAGATACGCAGTATTTT.